A selection of T cell receptor beta chains follows, all from one sample in a study of blood T cell repertoires in COVID-19. Method: immunoSEQ multiplex PCR; TCRdb's copy keeps in-frame clones and lacks some. The sample has 85,000 to 95,000 clones; more than 75% are singletons. The sample was peripheral blood. Receptors originate from a woman older than 75 with acute or convalescent COVID-19. Each CDR3 is given with its conserved first and last residue. Fields, in order: V gene, D gene, CDR3 protein. The D gene is left open where the match is weak.

v_call: TRBV5-1
d_call: TRBD1
cdr3_aa: CASSSGQGPEQYF

v_call: TRBV5-1
d_call: -
cdr3_aa: CASSLLIAATGELFF

v_call: TRBV19
d_call: -
cdr3_aa: CASSTETGRTEAFF

v_call: TRBV6-5
d_call: TRBD1
cdr3_aa: CASTRQGISETQYF

v_call: TRBV5-1
d_call: -
cdr3_aa: CASSPQGNYGYTF

v_call: TRBV18
d_call: TRBD1
cdr3_aa: CASSPLARPGGLSGYTF

v_call: TRBV4-1
d_call: TRBD1
cdr3_aa: CASSRIQGLNEKLFF

v_call: TRBV7-2
d_call: TRBD2
cdr3_aa: CASSLPPGGASGELFF

v_call: TRBV30
d_call: -
cdr3_aa: CAWSVAGSNQPQHF

v_call: TRBV30
d_call: TRBD1
cdr3_aa: CAWSVPSGTGWELFF

v_call: TRBV20-1
d_call: -
cdr3_aa: CSASLGGTEAFF

v_call: TRBV5-8
d_call: -
cdr3_aa: CASSQDSFRGKAFF

v_call: TRBV15
d_call: TRBD1
cdr3_aa: CATSTAGTGDNEQFF

v_call: TRBV2
d_call: -
cdr3_aa: CASRTLEDGYTF

v_call: TRBV14
d_call: TRBD2
cdr3_aa: CASTSGSTDTQYF

v_call: TRBV7-9
d_call: -
cdr3_aa: CASSLALSKQETQYF

v_call: TRBV9
d_call: -
cdr3_aa: CASSVVLSGELFF

v_call: TRBV28
d_call: TRBD1
cdr3_aa: CASSSRTGGLFETQYF

v_call: TRBV6-5
d_call: TRBD1
cdr3_aa: CASSKIQGSNQPQHF

v_call: TRBV12-3/TRBV12-4
d_call: TRBD1
cdr3_aa: CASTQGQGDRGFF

v_call: TRBV5-4
d_call: TRBD1
cdr3_aa: CASSPGQGPPYEQYF

v_call: TRBV30
d_call: TRBD2
cdr3_aa: CAWSSLAPTSYEQYF

v_call: TRBV10-3
d_call: TRBD1
cdr3_aa: CAISSTGNYGYTF

v_call: TRBV4-1
d_call: TRBD1
cdr3_aa: CASSQSGQGLLTGELFF

v_call: TRBV10-3
d_call: -
cdr3_aa: CAISNLINLALGTGELFF

v_call: TRBV5-1
d_call: TRBD1
cdr3_aa: CASSPPTGQGNSPLHF

v_call: TRBV19
d_call: -
cdr3_aa: CASSTHRVTGAFF